These T cell receptor beta chains were read from a single sample in a study of blood T cell repertoires in COVID-19. The data were produced by immunoSEQ multiplex PCR, yet TCRdb's version contains in-frame clones alone and is incomplete. This sample yields about 330,000 clones, of which more than 70% are seen a single time; nearly 6.5% belongs to the top ten. Material: peripheral blood. The source of these receptors is a man younger than 35 who had recovered from COVID-19. Both conserved end residues are part of each CDR3. The order of the fields is clone size, D gene, J gene, V gene, CDR3 protein, CDR3 DNA. The D gene is left open where the match is weak. A clone size is listed for some rows: how often the clone was seen (once, few, many), or a class if it is expanded.

few TRBD1 TRBJ1-6 TRBV2 CASSSGTENSPLHF TGTGCCAGCAGTTCCGGGACAGAGAATTCACCCCTCCACTTT
NA NA TRBJ1-2 TRBV5-1 CASSLDGAGRGYTF TGCGCCAGCAGCTTGGACGGCGCGGGGCGAGGCTACACCTTC
NA NA TRBJ2-1 TRBV10-2 CASSGALSYNEQFF TGCGCCAGCAGTGGGGCACTCTCCTACAATGAGCAGTTCTTC
few NA TRBJ1-1 TRBV3-1/TRBV3-2 CASSQGNRETEAFF TGTGCCAGCAGCCAGGGAAACAGGGAAACTGAAGCTTTCTTT
NA TRBD2 TRBJ2-7 TRBV30 CAWSAGGNRDF TGTGCCTGGAGTGCGGGAGGCAACCGAGACTTC
NA NA TRBJ2-1 TRBV11-3 CASSLFGDYNEQFF TGTGCCAGCAGCTTATTCGGGGATTACAATGAGCAGTTCTTC
NA NA TRBJ2-4 TRBV6-1 CASSDPIAKNIQYF TGTGCCAGCAGTGACCCAATAGCCAAAAACATTCAGTACTTC
NA TRBD1 TRBJ1-1 TRBV2 CASSEALGTEEAFF TGTGCCAGCAGTGAAGCGCTTGGGACAGAAGAAGCTTTCTTT
NA TRBD1 TRBJ1-5 TRBV2 CASNDGTGRQPQHF TGTGCCAGCAACGACGGGACAGGGCGGCAGCCCCAGCATTTT
NA NA TRBJ2-6 TRBV15 CATSTRGSGANVLTF TGTGCCACCAGCACACGAGGGTCTGGGGCCAACGTCCTGACTTTC
NA NA TRBJ1-4 TRBV25-1 CASRGRGSNEKLFF TGTGCCAGCAGGGGGAGAGGGAGTAATGAAAAACTGTTTTTT
NA TRBD2 TRBJ2-3 TRBV9 CASSVVGSGRADTQYF TGTGCCAGCAGCGTAGTGGGATCGGGGAGGGCAGATACGCAGTATTTT
NA NA TRBJ2-7 TRBV5-1 CASSRVPGDYEQYF TGCGCCAGCAGCCGTGTTCCGGGGGACTACGAGCAGTACTTC
NA NA TRBJ1-1 TRBV10-3 CAISRTEENTEAFF TGTGCCATCAGCCGGACGGAGGAGAACACTGAAGCTTTCTTT
NA TRBD1 TRBJ1-1 TRBV29-1 CSVGGQGRTEAFF TGCAGCGTTGGGGGACAGGGCCGGACTGAAGCTTTCTTT
NA TRBD2 TRBJ2-2 TRBV6-5 CASRPGGPTGELFF TGTGCCAGCAGGCCGGGGGGGCCTACCGGGGAGCTGTTTTTT
NA TRBD1 TRBJ1-2 TRBV30 CAWSRTGLYGYTF TGTGCCTGGAGTCGGACAGGGCTCTATGGCTACACCTTC
NA NA TRBJ1-2 TRBV25-1 CASSLGGGYTF TGTGCCAGCAGTTTGGGAGGAGGCTACACCTTC
NA NA TRBJ2-7 TRBV21-1 CASSTKTEVGTGDYEQYF TGTGCCAGCAGCACGAAAACCGAGGTGGGGACAGGGGACTACGAGCAGTACTTC
NA NA TRBJ2-1 TRBV5-1 CASSLSGGTYNEQFF TGCGCCAGCAGCTTGTCAGGTGGAACGTACAATGAGCAGTTCTTC
NA NA TRBJ2-7 TRBV12-3/TRBV12-4 CASSLTGEQYF TGTGCCAGCAGTTTGACTGGCGAGCAGTACTTC
few NA TRBJ2-2 TRBV24-1 CATQGGERNTGELFF TGTGCCACCCAGGGCGGGGAGCGAAACACCGGGGAGCTGTTTTTT
NA TRBD1 TRBJ2-1 TRBV18 CASSPRDRTSNEQFF TGTGCCAGCTCACCACGGGACAGAACGTCGAATGAGCAGTTCTTC
NA NA TRBJ1-1 TRBV18 CASSPSDSWNTEAFF TGTGCCAGCTCACCCTCGGACAGTTGGAACACTGAAGCTTTCTTT
NA NA TRBJ1-2 TRBV2 CASSEVRGGIEYGYTF TGTGCCAGCAGTGAAGTACGGGGAGGGATTGAGTATGGCTACACCTTC
NA TRBD1 TRBJ1-1 TRBV7-9 CASSWTGNTEAFF TGTGCCAGCAGCTGGACAGGGAACACTGAAGCTTTCTTT
NA NA TRBJ1-2 TRBV7-9 CASSLAEYGYTF TGTGCCAGCAGCTTAGCGGAGTATGGCTACACCTTC
once NA TRBJ1-5 TRBV29-1 CSASDARTGSGQPQHF TGCAGCGCCTCTGATGCGCGAACAGGGTCGGGGCAGCCCCAGCATTTT
NA NA TRBJ1-1 TRBV19 CASSAGIGLKAFF TGTGCCAGTAGCGCAGGGATCGGGTTGAAAGCTTTCTTT
NA TRBD1 TRBJ2-7 TRBV2 CASRGTGGYEQYF TGTGCCAGCAGAGGGACAGGGGGTTACGAGCAGTACTTC
NA TRBD1 TRBJ2-4 TRBV29-1 CSTRQGQGENIQYF TGCAGCACTAGACAGGGGCAGGGGGAAAACATTCAGTACTTC
NA NA TRBJ2-1 TRBV7-3 CASSSGERNEQFF TGTGCCAGCAGCTCCGGAGAACGAAATGAGCAGTTCTTC
NA NA TRBJ2-7 TRBV9 CASSVRGSPDYEQYF TGTGCCAGCAGCGTAAGAGGGTCCCCTGATTACGAGCAGTACTTC
NA TRBD1 TRBJ2-1 TRBV7-9 CASSPPGQGFDEQFF TGTGCCAGCAGTCCTCCGGGACAGGGGTTTGATGAGCAGTTCTTC
NA NA TRBJ2-5 TRBV9 CASSVIGETQYF TGTGCCAGCAGCGTAATCGGAGAGACCCAGTACTTC
NA NA TRBJ2-7 TRBV20-1 CSAKTAYEQYF TGCAGTGCTAAGACAGCGTACGAGCAGTACTTC
once NA TRBJ2-7 TRBV12-3/TRBV12-4 CASSFHAGYEQYF TGTGCCAGCAGTTTTCATGCCGGCTACGAGCAGTACTTC
NA TRBD2 TRBJ2-3 TRBV6-5 CASSVAGGSRDTQYF TGTGCCAGCAGCGTAGCGGGAGGTTCGAGAGATACGCAGTATTTT
NA NA TRBJ2-7 TRBV24-1 CATSDGGYEQYF TGTGCCACCAGTGATGGAGGCTACGAGCAGTACTTC
NA NA TRBJ2-7 TRBV6-2/TRBV6-3 CASSYGGFVYEQYF TGTGCCAGCAGTTACGGAGGGTTTGTCTACGAGCAGTACTTC
once TRBD1 TRBJ2-7 TRBV3-1/TRBV3-2 CASSHRQGSYEQYF TGTGCCAGCAGCCATAGACAGGGTTCCTACGAGCAGTACTTC
NA NA TRBJ2-3 TRBV20-1 CSASQGDTQYF TGCAGTGCTAGCCAGGGGGATACGCAGTATTTT
few NA TRBJ1-5 TRBV18 CASASLAESNQPQHF TGTGCCAGCGCCTCTTTGGCAGAATCAAATCAGCCCCAGCATTTT
few TRBD2 TRBJ2-7 TRBV19 CASSILWEGRYEQYF TGTGCCAGTAGTATTCTGTGGGAGGGCCGGTACGAGCAGTACTTC
NA NA TRBJ1-1 TRBV7-8 CASSLGLEAFF TGTGCCAGCAGCTTGGGACTTGAAGCTTTCTTT
NA NA TRBJ1-1 TRBV6-2/TRBV6-3 CASSRGIDRMNTEAFF TGTGCCAGCAGCCGAGGCATCGACCGAATGAACACTGAAGCTTTCTTT
NA TRBD1 TRBJ2-5 TRBV3-1/TRBV3-2 CASSLGQAQETQYF TGTGCCAGCAGCCTAGGACAGGCCCAAGAGACCCAGTACTTC
NA TRBD1 TRBJ1-2 TRBV6-5 CASRDPGQGVDGYTF TGTGCCAGCAGGGATCCGGGACAGGGGGTGGATGGCTACACCTTC
NA TRBD2 TRBJ2-1 TRBV6-4 CASSGTSGTSGEQFF TGTGCCAGCAGTGGGACTAGCGGGACCTCGGGTGAGCAGTTCTTC
NA TRBD1 TRBJ1-1 TRBV6-5 CASLQGAITEAFF TGTGCCAGCCTTCAGGGGGCGATAACTGAAGCTTTCTTT
NA NA TRBJ1-3 TRBV18 CASSPPQGRNTIYF TGTGCCAGCTCACCACCACAGGGTAGGAACACCATATATTTT
NA NA TRBJ2-1 TRBV6-4 CASSAQRGNEQFF TGTGCCAGCAGTGCACAAAGAGGGAATGAGCAGTTCTTC
NA TRBD1 TRBJ2-5 TRBV6-5 CASSRTGVETQYF TGTGCCAGCAGCCGGACAGGGGTCGAGACCCAGTACTTC
few NA TRBJ2-7 TRBV5-6 CASSLFNEQYF TGTGCCAGCAGCTTGTTTAACGAGCAGTACTTC